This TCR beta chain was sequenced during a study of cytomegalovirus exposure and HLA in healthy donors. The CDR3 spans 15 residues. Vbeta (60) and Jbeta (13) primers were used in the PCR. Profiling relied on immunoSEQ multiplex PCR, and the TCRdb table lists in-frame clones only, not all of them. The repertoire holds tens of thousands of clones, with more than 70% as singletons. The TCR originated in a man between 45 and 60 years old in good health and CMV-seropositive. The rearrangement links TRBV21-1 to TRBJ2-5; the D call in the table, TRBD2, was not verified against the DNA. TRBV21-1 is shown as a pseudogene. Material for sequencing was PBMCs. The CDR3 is CASSKLTFRWETQYF. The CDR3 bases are TGTGCCAGCAGCAAATTGACTTTCCGTTGGGAGACCCAGTACTTC.